The 28 T cell receptor beta chains given below trace back to one sample, sequenced in a study of monozygotic twins with inflammatory bowel disease. TCRdb reworked the 5' RACE reads into one entry per CDR3 protein, no DNA. The listing records approximately 300,000 distinct CDR3 sequences. Material for sequencing was blood. Receptors originate from a human donor with ulcerative colitis or Crohn's disease, or a healthy co-twin of an affected twin (not recorded which).

This chain connects TRBV5-1 to TRBJ2-2; the D call from TCRdb, TRBD1, cannot be confirmed without DNA. Germline CDR1 reads SGHRS; CDR2 reads YFSETQ. The CDR3 spans 14 residues. The CDR3 protein is CASSQGLNAGELFF. Full variable domain (remainder filled in from reference TRBV5-1 and TRBJ2-2): KAGVTQTPRYLIKTRGQQVTLSCSPISGHRSVSWYQQTPGQGLQFLFEYFSETQRNKGNFPGRFSGRQFSNSRSEMNVSTLELGDSALYLCASSQGLNAGELFFGEGSRLTVL.

This sequence joins TRBV19 and TRBJ2-7. This CDR3 has 15 residues. Germline CDR1 reads LNHDA; CDR2 reads SQIVND (reference sequence). The CDR3 reads CASSSLADDAYEQYF.

The rearrangement links TRBV29-1 to TRBJ2-7; TCRdb's assignment of TRBD1 cannot be checked, as there is no DNA. The germline V gene has CDR1 SQVTM and CDR2 ANQGSEA. CDR3 size: 15 residues. CDR3 residues: CSVPARGWTGGEQYF.

This chain connects TRBV6-5 to TRBJ1-2; absent DNA, TCRdb's TRBD1 call cannot be checked. Germline CDR1 reads MNHEY; CDR2 reads SVGAGI. The CDR3 spans 15 residues. CDR3 sequence: CASSYSQGALSGYTF.

The chain is built from TRBV10-2 and TRBJ2-5; TCRdb picks TRBD2, but there is no DNA to check that call. The CDR3 consists of 15 residues. In germline, CDR1 is WSHSY, CDR2 SAAADI. The CDR3 protein is CASGPEEGPIGTQYF.

The chain uses TRBV28 and TRBJ2-7; the D call of TRBD1 rests on TCRdb alone, since no DNA is present to check it. Germline-derived CDR1 and CDR2 are MDHEN and SYDVKM. The CDR3 covers 15 residues. CDR3 region: CASRATGHITYEQYF.

The chain uses TRBV3-1 and TRBJ2-2; TCRdb's assignment of TRBD1 cannot be checked, as there is no DNA. Germline CDR1 reads LGHDT; CDR2 reads YNNKEL (reference sequence). The CDR3 has 16 amino acids. CDR3 residues: CASSQGGRANTGELFF.

The rearrangement joins TRBV6-2 or TRBV6-3 to TRBJ2-2; TCRdb's D gene call, TRBD2, goes unchecked for lack of DNA. Germline V CDR1 and CDR2: MNHEY, SVGEGT. There are 16 residues in the CDR3. The chain's CDR3 is CASSPPGLGFAGELFF.

V is TRBV28 and J is TRBJ1-1. The germline gives CDR1 MDHEN, CDR2 SYDVKM. This CDR3 comprises 14 residues. CDR3 sequence: CASSLFRVGTEAFF.

V usage is TRBV25-1 and J usage is TRBJ2-7; TCRdb's D gene call, TRBD2, goes unchecked for lack of DNA. There are 16 residues in the CDR3. Germline loops: CDR1 MGHDK, CDR2 SYGVNS. The CDR3 sequence is CASSESGPTGSYEQYF.

The gene calls are TRBV7-8 and TRBJ2-3; absent DNA, TCRdb's TRBD1 call cannot be checked. Germline V gene data show CDR1 as SGHVS and CDR2 as FQNEAQ. This CDR3 is 14 amino acids long. The CDR3 sequence is CASSLGANTDTQYF.

The chain is built from TRBV18 and TRBJ2-2; TCRdb designates TRBD1, a call that cannot be tested without DNA. Germline loops: CDR1 KGHSH, CDR2 LQKENI. The CDR3 length is 17 residues. CDR3 in amino acids: CASSLLQGSKNTGELFF.

J is TRBJ2-7 and V is TRBV30; TCRdb's assignment of TRBD1 cannot be checked, as there is no DNA. Germline assignment: CDR1 GTSNPN and CDR2 SVGIG (reference sequence). The CDR3 loop spans 15 amino acids. This CDR3 reads CAWSPSRDRPYEQYF. The full variable domain, with the rest looked up from reference TRBV30 and TRBJ2-7, is SQTIHQWPATLVQPVGSPLSLECTVEGTSNPNLYWYRQAAGRGLQLLFYSVGIGQISSEVPQNLSASRPQDRQFILSSKKLLLSDSGFYLCAWSPSRDRPYEQYFGPGTRLTVT.

This chain joins TRBV7-2 and TRBJ2-1; absent DNA, TCRdb's TRBD1 call cannot be checked. The CDR3 covers 13 residues. Germline assignment: CDR1 SGHTA and CDR2 FQGNSA. The CDR3 protein is CASSRDRVSEQFF.

V usage is TRBV13 and J usage is TRBJ1-5; with no DNA, the TCRdb D assignment of TRBD1 cannot be verified. Germline V gene data show CDR1 as PRHDT and CDR2 as FYEKMQ (reference sequence). The CDR3 loop spans 15 amino acids. The CDR3 sequence is CASSLMMQGRPPQHF.

This clonotype is labeled medium-sized based on frequency. The chain is built from TRBV10-2 and TRBJ2-6; absent DNA, TCRdb's TRBD1 call cannot be checked. CDR1 is WSHSY, CDR2 SAAADI, per germline. There are 17 residues in the CDR3. The CDR3 here is CASSVGLGWGWANVLTF.

The chain has TRBV5-1 and TRBJ2-2; the TCRdb call, TRBD2, lacks DNA for checking. The length of the CDR3 is 16 residues. Germline lookup yields CDR1 SGHRS and CDR2 YFSETQ. The CDR3 loop reads CASGDYRERVTGELFF.

This chain joins TRBV29-1 and TRBJ2-1; the TCRdb call, TRBD2, lacks DNA for checking. In germline, CDR1 is SQVTM, CDR2 ANQGSEA. CDR3 length: 15 residues. The CDR3 region is CSVEVLAGEYNEQFF.

The V gene is TRBV2, the J gene TRBJ2-5. This CDR3 comprises 13 residues. In germline, CDR1 is SNHLY, CDR2 FYNNEI. The chain's CDR3 is CAGALGYQETQYF.

The rearrangement links TRBV6-1 to TRBJ1-4; the TCRdb call, TRBD1, lacks DNA for checking. The CDR3 is 18 amino acids. The germline gives CDR1 MNHNS, CDR2 SASEGT. CDR3 sequence: CASSLDRGPPGTNEKLFF.

The chain carries TRBV20-1 and TRBJ2-7; the TCRdb D gene call, TRBD1, has no DNA to confirm it. Germline values: CDR1 DFQATT, CDR2 SNEGSKA (reference sequence). CDR3 length equals 11 residues. The chain's CDR3 is CSANQGYEQYF.

The chain has TRBV7-9 and TRBJ2-2; TCRdb outputs TRBD1, but without DNA this stays unchecked. The CDR3 is 13 amino acids. Germline V gene data show CDR1 as SEHNR and CDR2 as FQNEAQ (reference sequence). The CDR3: CASSVQGNGELFF.

This sequence joins TRBV18 and TRBJ2-5. This CDR3 contains 15 residues. Germline-derived CDR1 and CDR2 are KGHSH and LQKENI. Here the CDR3 reads CASSPAGSPQETQYF.

CDR3 sequence reads: CASSQDRSSYNEQFF. The chain employs TRBV4-3 and TRBJ2-1. The length of the CDR3 is 15 residues. Germline CDR1 LGHNA, CDR2 YSLEER.

The rearrangement uses TRBV29-1 and TRBJ2-7; TCRdb gives TRBD1 as the D gene, but with no DNA this cannot be confirmed. There are 11 residues in the CDR3. CDR1 SQVTM and CDR2 ANQGSEA come from the germline V gene. Here the CDR3 reads CSVWTGYEQYF.

This chain joins TRBV5-1 and TRBJ2-5; the D gene TCRdb calls, TRBD1, cannot be checked with no DNA. CDR1 is SGHRS and CDR2 is YFSETQ in the germline V gene. This CDR3 comprises 15 residues. Here the CDR3 reads CASSLDFGTEETQYF.

The chain couples TRBV14 to TRBJ2-3. Germline values: CDR1 SGHDN, CDR2 FVKESK. The CDR3 consists of 14 residues. The CDR3 region is CASSHYHSTDTQYF.

The chain is built from TRBV25-1 and TRBJ2-1. The germline V gene encodes CDR1 MGHDK and CDR2 SYGVNS. This CDR3 has 15 residues. The CDR3 sequence: CASSDTGKPYNEQFF.